The clone carrying this T cell receptor (beta chain) was counted once. Its antigen is not known. Clones were read by immunoSEQ multiplex PCR, and TCRdb kept only the in-frame ones, dropping some. The sample consists of approximately 140,000 clones, roughly 88% of them appearing once. These data are taken from a study of Ad26.COV2.S vaccination and SARS-CoV-2 variants. Broader study findings: Vaccine and placebo groups showed comparable non-spike TCR breadth. Vaccine recipients posted higher spike-specific TCR breadth than their placebo counterparts.

The germline V gene encodes CDR1 SGHTA and CDR2 FQGNSA. The germline V and J ends were trimmed by 5 bases and 4 bases, with 7 bases remaining between them. This CDR3 is 12 amino acids long. The chain employs TRBV7-2 and TRBJ2-3; D remains unclear. Sequenced material: peripheral blood, taken after recovery from COVID-19. The TCR was taken from a human donor who had recovered from COVID-19. The CDR3 nucleotides are TGTGCCAGCAGCGCCTCCTCAGATACGCAGTATTTT. Residues: CASSASSDTQYF.